This TCR beta chain was identified during a study of response to subunit inactivated influenza vaccine. Study-wide results and caveats: Few additional T cells are recruited per seasonal influenza vaccination, authors suggested.

The V gene end was trimmed by 6 bases and the J gene end by 12 bases; junction bases not matched to a gene: 10. Germline CDR1 is MNHEY and CDR2 is SVGEGT. This CDR3 has 15 residues. TCRdb re-called the RT-PCR reads with MiXCR, one entry per CDR3 protein. This repertoire shows 750,000 to 850,000 distinct CDR3 sequences, around 20% found once; its top ten account for roughly 10%. A few counts support this clonotype. Its antigen is still unknown. Sequences were derived from PBMCs from blood, sampled roughly 5 days after vaccination. The chain has TRBV6-2 or TRBV6-3 and TRBJ2-1, with 14 bases aligning to TRBD2. This receptor was identified in a man aged 45 to 65 who received an inactivated influenza vaccine. CDR3 coding DNA: TGTGCCAGCAGCGGGCCGGGACTAGCGGGGGTGGGGCAGTTCTTC. It translates to CASSGPGLAGVGQFF.